These 28 T cell receptor beta chains came from one sample sequenced in a study of OX40 agonist ivuxolimab in advanced cancers. Sequencing was performed with immunoSEQ multiplex PCR; in TCRdb, only in-frame clones are kept and a portion is missing. The sample records approximately 15,000 clones, approximately 60% being singletons. The sample in question was CD4+ or CD8+ T cells sorted from blood, obtained in a trial of the OX40 agonist ivuxolimab. These receptors were taken from an adult with an advanced solid tumor such as melanoma, head and neck, liver or kidney cancer.

This clone was observed a single time. A read error may produce the germline difference seen at one junction end. Other nucleotide sequences in the sample specify the same CDR3. V usage is TRBV5-1 and J usage is TRBJ2-7; the D gene could be TRBD1 or TRBD2 (5 bases each). Germline values: CDR1 SGHRS, CDR2 YFSETQ. This CDR3 has 15 amino acids. CDR3 bases: TGCGCCAGCAGTTTGGGGGTCAAACCCAACTCCGAGCAGTACTTC. It specifies CASSLGVKPNSEQYF.

The rearrangement uses TRBV5-1 and TRBJ1-2, with 7 nucleotides matching TRBD1. V dropped 4 bases and J dropped 0; count of bases not matched to a gene: 9. The CDR3 loop spans 16 amino acids. Per the germline V gene, CDR1 is SGHRS and CDR2 is YFSETQ. The CDR3 bases are TGCGCCAGCAGCCCACTGGGACAGCTGGCTAACTATGGCTACACCTTC. As protein: CASSPLGQLANYGYTF.

This clone is labeled medium-sized. The sample holds other DNA sequences that translate to the same CDR3. This sequence joins TRBV28 and TRBJ2-2, with 7 bases matching TRBD2. Unmatched junction bases numbered 5, after V lost 3 bases and J lost 1 base. Germline assignment: CDR1 MDHEN and CDR2 SYDVKM. The CDR3 spans 16 residues. CDR3 nucleotide sequence: TGTGCCAGCAGTTTGGGTGCGGGGGAGAACACCGGGGAGCTGTTTTTT. Its protein is CASSLGAGENTGELFF.

The chain links TRBV6-5 to TRBJ2-2, with D unresolved. CDR3 length: 14 residues. Germline-derived CDR1 and CDR2 are MNHEY and SVGAGI. Trimming removed 5 bases from V and 5 bases from J, with 12 bases in between. The CDR3 reads CASSRAWATGELFF. The DNA for the CDR3 is TGTGCCAGCAGTAGAGCTTGGGCTACCGGGGAGCTGTTTTTT.

This chain uses TRBV11-1 with TRBJ2-7, with TRBD1 identical over 8 bases. The V segment lost 7 bases and the J segment 6 bases; nucleotides outside the gene matches: 5. Germline CDR1 SGHAT, CDR2 FQDESV (reference sequence). The CDR3 loop spans 12 amino acids. DNA for the CDR3: TGTGCCAGCACCTGGACAGGGAGCGAGCAGTACTTC. This translates into CASTWTGSEQYF.

By proportion, this clone is medium-sized. The chain's CDR3 is CATSSLPENTEAFF. The CDR3 nucleotides are TGTGCCACCAGCAGTTTGCCCGAGAACACTGAAGCTTTCTTT. This rearrangement joins TRBV15 to TRBJ1-1; D not certain. Germline V gene data show CDR1 as LNHNV and CDR2 as YYDKDF (reference sequence). V lost 3 bases and J lost 1, with 9 bases in between. This CDR3 has 14 amino acids.

In this sample, this clone turned up once. Mismatch with germline at one junction end may stem from a read error. Other DNA sequences in the same sample also yield this CDR3. The chain combines TRBV27 with TRBJ2-2; D not certain. The germline CDR1 and CDR2 sequences are MNHEY and SMNVEV (reference sequence). The CDR3 contains 14 residues. CDR3 nucleotides: TGCGCCAGTGGGGTGTGGCCGAACACCGGGGAGCTGTTTTTT. Translation: CASGVWPNTGELFF.

The chain recombines TRBV6-5 with TRBJ2-3, with 7 bases that match TRBD1. The CDR3 is 15 amino acids. CDR1 and CDR2 (germline): MNHEY, SVGAGI. V trimming: 5 bases; J trimming: 6 bases; junction bases outside the gene matches: 11. The CDR3 protein is CASSLFDRVGDTQYF. Written as DNA, the CDR3 is TGTGCCAGCAGTCTATTCGACAGGGTTGGCGATACGCAGTATTTT.

The chain has TRBV13 and TRBJ1-3, with 7 bases lining up with TRBD1. CDR3 length equals 15 residues. V lost 4 bases, J lost 4 bases, and 7 bases stayed unmatched. Germline CDR1 is PRHDT and CDR2 is FYEKMQ (reference sequence). CDR3 nucleotides: TGTGCCAGCAGCTACGGACAGGCGAGGGGAAACACCATATATTTT. The encoded protein is CASSYGQARGNTIYF.

This chain connects TRBV7-9 to TRBJ2-3; 8 nucleotides agree with TRBD1. The CDR3 is 15 amino acids. The V and J ends lost 3 bases and 7 bases, in that order; junction bases with no gene match: 9. The germline gives CDR1 SEHNR, CDR2 FQNEAQ (reference sequence). Here the CDR3 DNA reads TGTGCCAGCAGCTTGGAAGGACAGGGACGGAATACGCAGTATTTT. Protein: CASSLEGQGRNTQYF.

The J gene is TRBJ1-6, the V gene TRBV11-2; D is possibly TRBD1 (5 bases). The germline V gene has CDR1 SGHAT and CDR2 FQNNGV. V dropped 4 bases and J dropped 5 bases, with 9 bases sitting between them. CDR3 length: 14 amino acids. The CDR3 DNA follows: TGTGCCAGCAGCTCCGGGGGAAATAATTCACCCCTCCACTTT. It encodes CASSSGGNNSPLHF. The full variable domain, rest sourced from reference TRBV11-2 and TRBJ1-6, is EAGVAQSPRYKIIEKRQSVAFWCNPISGHATLYWYQQILGQGPKLLIQFQNNGVVDDSQLPKDRFSAERLKGVDSTLKIQPAKLEDSAVYLCASSSGGNNSPLHFGNGTRLTVT.

This clone is medium-sized within its sample. The sample contains more than one DNA sequence encoding this CDR3. The chain has TRBV19 and TRBJ2-7, with TRBD1 matching over 10 bases. V was pared by 5 bases and J by 5 bases, with 3 bases of the junction left unmatched. Germline loops: CDR1 LNHDA, CDR2 SQIVND (reference sequence). CDR3 size: 13 residues. CDR3 coding DNA: TGTGCCAGTAGTGTGACAGGGGGCAACGAGCAGTACTTC. Translation: CASSVTGGNEQYF.

The rearrangement links TRBV7-3 to TRBJ1-1, with D unresolved. Trimming took 3 bases from V and 0 from J, leaving 14 bases between them. This CDR3 has 16 residues. The germline V gene has CDR1 SGHTA and CDR2 FQGTGA. The CDR3 DNA is TGTGCCAGCAGCTTGACCGCCCCCACTATGAACACTGAAGCTTTCTTT. It yields the protein CASSLTAPTMNTEAFF.

The chain links TRBV6-5 to TRBJ2-7, with D maybe TRBD2 (5 bases). V lost 6 bases and J 3 bases, leaving 6 bases between the germline ends. This CDR3 has 11 residues. The germline gives CDR1 MNHEY, CDR2 SVGAGI. Here the CDR3 reads CASSGIYEQYF. Here the CDR3 DNA reads TGTGCCAGCAGCGGGATCTACGAGCAGTACTTC.

The chain carries TRBV7-9 and TRBJ1-5; D call uncertain. Trimming took 3 bases from V and 4 from J, leaving 7 bases between them. The CDR3 sequence is 13 residues long. The germline V gene has CDR1 SEHNR and CDR2 FQNEAQ (reference sequence). The CDR3 region has the DNA TGTGCCAGCAGCTTCGGCCGAAATCAGCCCCAGCATTTT. It encodes CASSFGRNQPQHF.

V and J are TRBV7-3 and TRBJ2-2; D gene ambiguous. Trimming left V 2 bases short and J 6 bases short, with 7 bases between. Germline V gene sequence: CDR1 SGHTA, CDR2 FQGTGA. This CDR3 spans 13 amino acids. The CDR3 DNA follows: TGTGCCAGCAGCTTACTCGGCGCCGGGGAGCTGTTTTTT. Translated, it gives CASSLLGAGELFF.

The chain uses TRBV19 and TRBJ2-7, with D perhaps being TRBD1 or TRBD2 (5 bases each). V was shortened by 3 bases and J by 3 bases, with 12 bases between the two germline ends. Germline V gene data show CDR1 as LNHDA and CDR2 as SQIVND (reference sequence). This CDR3 region has 14 residues. CDR3 DNA: TGTGCCAGTAGTATCGGAGGACACAACTACGAGCAGTACTTC. As protein: CASSIGGHNYEQYF. The entire variable domain, with the rest obtained from reference TRBV19 and TRBJ2-7, is as follows: DGGITQSPKYLFRKEGQNVTLSCEQNLNHDAMYWYRQDPGQGLRLIYYSQIVNDFQKGDIAEGYSVSREKKESFPLTVTSAQKNPTAFYLCASSIGGHNYEQYFGPGTRLTVT.

V and J are TRBV27 and TRBJ2-7; D possibly corresponds to TRBD2 (5 bases). Germline values: CDR1 MNHEY, CDR2 SMNVEV (reference sequence). This CDR3 region has 14 residues. The V and J ends lost 3 bases and 0 bases respectively, with 9 bases between them. For the CDR3, the DNA is TGTGCCAGCAGTTTCCGGGGAAGCTCCTACGAGCAGTACTTC. It is translated as CASSFRGSSYEQYF.

The V gene is TRBV5-4, the J gene TRBJ2-3; D is unresolved. The CDR3 contains 13 residues. V was clipped by 2 bases and J by 4 bases, with 8 bases between them. CDR1 and CDR2 from the germline V gene are SGHNT and YYREEE (reference sequence). The CDR3 sequence: CASSFGGSDTQYF. Written as DNA, the CDR3 is TGTGCCAGCAGCTTTGGCGGATCAGATACGCAGTATTTT.

The gene calls are TRBV27 and TRBJ2-5, with TRBD2 matching over 8 bases. V dropped 3 bases and J dropped 5; count of bases not matched to a gene: 8. The CDR3 totals 15 residues. Germline V gives CDR1 MNHEY, CDR2 SMNVEV (reference sequence). The CDR3 nucleotides read TGTGCCAGCAGTTTCTGGCGGGGGGATGCGGAGACCCAGTACTTC. Amino acid sequence: CASSFWRGDAETQYF.

CDR3 amino acids: CASSGPTGTGELFF. DNA for the CDR3: TGTGCCAGCTCGGGACCCACCGGCACCGGGGAGCTGTTTTTT. The chain links TRBV7-2 to TRBJ2-2, with D tentatively TRBD1 or TRBD2 (5 bases each). Germline values: CDR1 SGHTA, CDR2 FQGNSA. The CDR3 has 14 residues. Trimming stripped 8 bases from V and 4 bases from J, with 14 bases between. The full variable domain, in which reference TRBV7-2 and TRBJ2-2 provide the parts outside the CDR3, is GAGVSQSPSNKVTEKGKDVELRCDPISGHTALYWYRQSLGQGLEFLIYFQGNSAPDKSGLPSDRFSAERTGGSVSTLTIQRTQQEDSAVYLCASSGPTGTGELFFGEGSRLTVL.

V usage is TRBV6-6 and J usage is TRBJ1-2; a possible D gene is TRBD1 (6 bases). Looked up from germline, CDR1 is MNHNY and CDR2 is SVGAGI (reference sequence). This CDR3 is built from 15 residues. Trimming pared 7 bases from V and 4 bases from J, leaving 19 bases between. As DNA, the CDR3 is TGTGCCAGCACTAAAACTCCGACAGGATTCTATGGCTACACCTTC. This gives the protein CASTKTPTGFYGYTF.

The chain has TRBV5-1 and TRBJ2-1; 8 positions match TRBD2. Germline CDR1 reads SGHRS; CDR2 reads YFSETQ. V was clipped by 0 bases and J by 8 bases; unmatched bases: 10. CDR3 length equals 16 residues. In nucleotides, the CDR3 is TGCGCCAGCAGCTTGGGACTCGGACTAGCAGGGGATGAGCAGTTCTTC. Encoded protein: CASSLGLGLAGDEQFF.

This chain links TRBV7-8 with TRBJ2-5; D is perhaps TRBD1 or TRBD2 (6 bases each). The J call could be wrong; TRBJ2-7 is a better fit for the DNA end. The V gene's germline CDR1 is SGHVS and CDR2 FQNEAQ. The CDR3 has 14 amino acids. The CDR3 spells CASSLARGHYEQYF. CDR3 sequence (DNA): TGTGCCAGCAGCTTAGCCCGGGGGCACTACGAGCAGTACTTC.

This clone was detected only a few times. J is TRBJ2-7 and V is TRBV29-1; D is ambiguous. Germline CDR1 is SQVTM and CDR2 is ANQGSEA. The CDR3 length is 13 residues. V lost 7 bases and J lost 0, with 13 bases in between. The chain's CDR3 is CSAGGEDSYEQYF. CDR3 sequence (DNA): TGCAGCGCAGGTGGCGAAGACTCCTACGAGCAGTACTTC.

This clone was recorded a few times. The chain uses TRBV7-9 and TRBJ2-7; 7 bases map to TRBD2. Germline V gene sequence: CDR1 SEHNR, CDR2 FQNEAQ (reference sequence). The CDR3 loop spans 13 amino acids. As DNA, the CDR3 is TGTGCGGGGGGAGGGGCCCTCAAATACGAGCAGTACTTC. It is translated as CAGGGALKYEQYF.

This clone was detected only once. V usage is TRBV7-8 and J usage is TRBJ2-3; D gene unclear. Germline V CDR1 and CDR2: SGHVS, FQNEAQ. The CDR3 loop spans 12 amino acids. Trimming removed 7 bases from V and 4 bases from J, with 9 bases in between. As DNA, the CDR3 is TGTGCCAGCACGCTGTCCGCAGATACGCAGTATTTT. This codes for CASTLSADTQYF. The whole variable domain, filled in from reference TRBV7-8 and TRBJ2-3, reads GAGVSQSPRYKVAKRGQDVALRCDPISGHVSLFWYQQALGQGPEFLTYFQNEAQLDKSGLPSDRFFAERPEGSVSTLKIQRTQQEDSAVYLCASTLSADTQYFGPGTRLTVL.

The chain uses TRBV4-1 and TRBJ2-5; possibly TRBD1 for D (5 bases). The germline V gene encodes CDR1 MGHRA and CDR2 YSYEKL. The length of the CDR3 is 13 residues. The ends were cut back, 0 bases at V and 9 bases at J, with 11 bases in the middle. This CDR3 reads CASSQDWQGAQYF. The CDR3, as DNA: TGCGCCAGCAGCCAAGACTGGCAAGGGGCCCAGTACTTC.